Listed below are T cell receptor beta chains from one sample, sequenced in a study of T cells in Graves' hyperthyroidism and ophthalmopathy. MiXCR, applied by TCRdb to the multiplex PCR reads, yields one record per CDR3 protein. The sample carries 700,000 or so distinct CDR3 sequences, 16% recorded once. The sequenced material came from blood. These receptors came from a young man with Graves' hyperthyroidism. Both conserved end residues are part of each CDR3. The order of the fields is D gene, clone size, J gene, V gene, CDR3 protein, CDR3 DNA. A D gene is named only where the DNA matches it firmly. Clone size, where shown, is once, few, many, or a class for clones that have expanded.

d_call: -
clone_size: many
j_call: TRBJ2-5
v_call: TRBV24-1
cdr3_aa: CATSDLKDGEGRETQYF
cdr3_nt: TGTGCCACCAGTGATTTAAAGGACGGTGAGGGCAGAGAGACCCAGTACTTC

d_call: TRBD1
clone_size: -
j_call: TRBJ2-6
v_call: TRBV6-1
cdr3_aa: CASSTQGPNVLTF
cdr3_nt: TGTGCCAGCAGCACACAGGGGCCCAACGTCCTGACTTTC

d_call: -
clone_size: -
j_call: TRBJ2-4
v_call: TRBV12-5
cdr3_aa: CASGSTTGEGTKNIQYF
cdr3_nt: TGTGCTAGTGGTTCGACTACAGGGGAGGGAACCAAAAACATTCAGTACTTC

d_call: -
clone_size: -
j_call: TRBJ1-5
v_call: TRBV19
cdr3_aa: CASSIGRYAVQPQHF
cdr3_nt: TGTGCCAGTAGTATAGGCAGGTACGCAGTTCAGCCCCAGCATTTT

d_call: -
clone_size: -
j_call: TRBJ2-7
v_call: TRBV20-1
cdr3_aa: CSALQLKRDIAYEQYF
cdr3_nt: TGCAGTGCTCTCCAACTCAAACGGGACATTGCCTACGAGCAGTACTTC

d_call: TRBD2
clone_size: few
j_call: TRBJ2-7
v_call: TRBV7-2
cdr3_aa: CASSEVGGRGPEQYF
cdr3_nt: TGTGCCAGCAGTGAAGTAGGCGGGAGGGGGCCCGAGCAGTACTTC

d_call: TRBD1
clone_size: -
j_call: TRBJ1-5
v_call: TRBV20-1
cdr3_aa: CSARGQNSNQPQHF
cdr3_nt: TGCAGTGCCCGGGGACAGAATAGCAATCAGCCCCAGCATTTT

d_call: TRBD2
clone_size: -
j_call: TRBJ2-7
v_call: TRBV19
cdr3_aa: CASSGGDSYEQYF
cdr3_nt: TGTGCCAGTAGTGGGGGGGACTCCTACGAGCAGTACTTC

d_call: -
clone_size: few
j_call: TRBJ2-7
v_call: TRBV12-3/TRBV12-4
cdr3_aa: CASSLEGGFDEQYF
cdr3_nt: TGTGCCAGCAGTTTAGAGGGGGGTTTCGACGAGCAGTACTTC

d_call: -
clone_size: few
j_call: TRBJ2-5
v_call: TRBV7-6
cdr3_aa: CASSWRAYQETQYF
cdr3_nt: TGTGCCAGCAGCTGGAGGGCATACCAAGAGACCCAGTACTTC